This TCR beta chain was recovered during a study of STAT5B mutations in CD4+ large granular lymphocyte leukemia. Notes on the study in general: Main leukemic clonotypes were patient-specific, but 20% to 25% appeared at low frequency elsewhere. Data were not HLA-matched across samples.

Profiled with immunoSEQ multiplex PCR; TCRdb holds only in-frame clones, not every one. The sample carries around 31,000 clones, 72% recorded once. The CDR3 covers 17 residues. Germline assignment: CDR1 SGHAT and CDR2 FQNNGV. V lost 5 bases to trimming and J lost 1 base, with 20 bases between them. Comment on this clone: Its matching antigen is unknown.

The rearrangement links TRBV11-2 to TRBJ1-1, with a possible D match to TRBD1 (6 bases). Material for sequencing was CD4+ T cells from blood buffy coats. The clonotype was recovered from a human donor in good health. CDR3 sequence reads: CASSPNTYRVANTEAFF. The CDR3 nucleotides read TGTGCCAGCAGCCCAAACACTTACAGGGTTGCGAACACTGAAGCTTTCTTT.